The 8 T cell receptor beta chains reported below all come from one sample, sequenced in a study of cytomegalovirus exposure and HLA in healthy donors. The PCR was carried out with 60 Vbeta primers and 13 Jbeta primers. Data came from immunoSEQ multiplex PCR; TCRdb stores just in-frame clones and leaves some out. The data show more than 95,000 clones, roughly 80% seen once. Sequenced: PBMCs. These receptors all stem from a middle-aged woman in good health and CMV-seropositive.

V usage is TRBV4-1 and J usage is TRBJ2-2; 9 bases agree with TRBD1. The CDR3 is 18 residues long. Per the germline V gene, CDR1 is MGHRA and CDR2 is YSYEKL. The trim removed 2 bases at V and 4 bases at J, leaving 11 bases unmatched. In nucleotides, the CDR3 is TGCGCCAGCAGCCAAAGAGTATCTGGACAGGGGTTCACCGGGGAGCTGTTTTTT. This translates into CASSQRVSGQGFTGELFF.

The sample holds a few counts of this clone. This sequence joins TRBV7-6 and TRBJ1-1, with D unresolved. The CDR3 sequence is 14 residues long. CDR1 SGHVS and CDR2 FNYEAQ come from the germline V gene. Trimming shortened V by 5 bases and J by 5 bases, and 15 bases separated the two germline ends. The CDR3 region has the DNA TGTGCCAGCAGCACACTCAACGGGGAAACTGAAGCTTTCTTT. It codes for CASSTLNGETEAFF.

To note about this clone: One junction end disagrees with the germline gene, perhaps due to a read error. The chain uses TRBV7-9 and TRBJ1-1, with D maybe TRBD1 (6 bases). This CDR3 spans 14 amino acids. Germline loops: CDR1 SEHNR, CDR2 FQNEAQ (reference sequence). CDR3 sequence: CSSSSRTENTEAFF. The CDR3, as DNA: TGTTCCAGCAGCTCGAGGACAGAGAACACTGAAGCTTTCTTT.

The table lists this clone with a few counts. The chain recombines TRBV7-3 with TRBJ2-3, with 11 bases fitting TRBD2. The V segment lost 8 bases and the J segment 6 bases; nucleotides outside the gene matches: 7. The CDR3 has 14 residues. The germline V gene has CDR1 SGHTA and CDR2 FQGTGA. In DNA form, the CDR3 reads TGTGCCAGCGGGGTAGCGGGGGGGCCGGATACGCAGTATTTT. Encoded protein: CASGVAGGPDTQYF.

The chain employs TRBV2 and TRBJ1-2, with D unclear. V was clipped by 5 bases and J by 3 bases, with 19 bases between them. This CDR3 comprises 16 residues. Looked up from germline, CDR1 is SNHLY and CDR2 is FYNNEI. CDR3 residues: CASSKNSGSVDYGYTF. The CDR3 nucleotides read TGTGCCAGCAGTAAAAATAGCGGGTCTGTTGACTATGGCTACACCTTC.

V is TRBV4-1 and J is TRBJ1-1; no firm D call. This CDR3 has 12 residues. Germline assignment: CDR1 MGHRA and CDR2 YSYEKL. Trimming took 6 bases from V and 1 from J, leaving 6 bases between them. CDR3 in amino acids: CASRGANTEAFF. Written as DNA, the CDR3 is TGCGCCAGCAGGGGAGCGAACACTGAAGCTTTCTTT.

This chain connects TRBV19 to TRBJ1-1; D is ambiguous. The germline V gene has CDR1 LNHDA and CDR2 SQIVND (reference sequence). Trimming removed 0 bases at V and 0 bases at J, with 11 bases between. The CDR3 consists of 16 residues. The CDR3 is CASSIDWPGLNTEAFF. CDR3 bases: TGTGCCAGTAGTATAGATTGGCCCGGGTTGAACACTGAAGCTTTCTTT.

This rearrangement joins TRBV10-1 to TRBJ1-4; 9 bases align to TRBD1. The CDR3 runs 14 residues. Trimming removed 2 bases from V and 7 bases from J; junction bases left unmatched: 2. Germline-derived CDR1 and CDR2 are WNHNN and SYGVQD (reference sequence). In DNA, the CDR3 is TGCGCCAGCAGTGAGGGGACAGGGTCTGAAAAACTGTTTTTT. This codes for CASSEGTGSEKLFF.